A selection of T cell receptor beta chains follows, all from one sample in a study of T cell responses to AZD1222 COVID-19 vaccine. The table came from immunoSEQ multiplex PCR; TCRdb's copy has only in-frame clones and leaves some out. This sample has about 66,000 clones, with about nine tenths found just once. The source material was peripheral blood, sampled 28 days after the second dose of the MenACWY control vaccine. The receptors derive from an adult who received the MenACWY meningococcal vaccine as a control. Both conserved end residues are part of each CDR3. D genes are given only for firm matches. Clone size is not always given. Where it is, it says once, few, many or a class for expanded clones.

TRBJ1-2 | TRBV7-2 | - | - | TGTGCCAGCAGCTCCCGGATCCGGGTAGTCTATGGCTACACCTTC | CASSSRIRVVYGYTF
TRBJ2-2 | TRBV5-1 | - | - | TGCGCCAGCAGCTTGGATGGCAGCCTCACCGGGGAGCTGTTTTTT | CASSLDGSLTGELFF
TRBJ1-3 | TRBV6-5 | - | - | TGTGCCAGCAGTCCGACCCGAGGAAACACCATATATTTT | CASSPTRGNTIYF
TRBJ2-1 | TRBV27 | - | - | TGTGCCAGCCGCGGGTATGAGCAGTTCTTC | CASRGYEQFF
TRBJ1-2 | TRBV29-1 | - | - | TGCAGCGTTGAAGGAGGCGAGGATGGCTACACCTTC | CSVEGGEDGYTF
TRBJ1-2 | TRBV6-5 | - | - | TGTGCCAGCGGTAAGCTAGACTCTAACTATGGCTACACCTTC | CASGKLDSNYGYTF
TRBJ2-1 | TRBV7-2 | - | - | TGTGCCAGCAGCTTAGAGAGCAATGAGCAGTTCTTC | CASSLESNEQFF
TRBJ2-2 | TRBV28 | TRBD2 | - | TGTGCCAGCAGTTTAGGCGGGAGGGCCGGCGGGGAGCTGTTTTTT | CASSLGGRAGGELFF
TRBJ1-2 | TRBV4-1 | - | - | TGCGCCAGCAGCCCACAACCGGGACGGAGTTATGGCTACACCTTC | CASSPQPGRSYGYTF
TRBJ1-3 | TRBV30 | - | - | TGTGCCTGGAGTGTACGCCGGACCTCTGGAAACACCATATATTTT | CAWSVRRTSGNTIYF
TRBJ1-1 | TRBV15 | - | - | TGTGCCACCAGCAGAGGACGACAGAACACTGAAGCTTTCTTT | CATSRGRQNTEAFF
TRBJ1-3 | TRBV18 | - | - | TGTGCCAGCTCACCGGACAGCTCTGGAAACACCATATATTTT | CASSPDSSGNTIYF
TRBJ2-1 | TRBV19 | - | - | TGTGCCAGTAGTGTCGGGGCGGTCAATGAGCAGTTCTTC | CASSVGAVNEQFF
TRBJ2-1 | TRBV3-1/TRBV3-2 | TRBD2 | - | TGTGCCAGCAGCCCCGGACTAGCGGGAGGTCTCTCTGGGAATGAGCAGTTCTTC | CASSPGLAGGLSGNEQFF
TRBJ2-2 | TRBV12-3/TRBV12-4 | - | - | TGTGCCAGCAGCAATAGAATATCCGGGGAGCTGTTTTTT | CASSNRISGELFF
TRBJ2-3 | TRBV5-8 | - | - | TGTGCCAGCAGCTATACGCAGTATTTT | CASSYTQYF
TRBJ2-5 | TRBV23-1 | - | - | TGCGCCAGCAGTCTTTCCCTCAGGACCCAGTACTTC | CASSLSLRTQYF
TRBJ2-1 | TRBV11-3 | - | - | TGTGCCAGCAGCTCTTGGATGGCGGCCGGCTCCGACAATGAGCAGTTCTTC | CASSSWMAAGSDNEQFF
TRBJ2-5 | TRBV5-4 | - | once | TGTGCCAGCAGCTTCGAGCTTAGGGAGACCCAGTACTTC | CASSFELRETQYF
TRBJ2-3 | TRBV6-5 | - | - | TGTGCCAGCAGTTACGCCACTAGTGGCCGCACAGATACGCAGTATTTT | CASSYATSGRTDTQYF
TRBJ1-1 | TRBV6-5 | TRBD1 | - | TGTGCCAGCAGCCAGACAGGGATGGGCACTGAAGCTTTCTTT | CASSQTGMGTEAFF
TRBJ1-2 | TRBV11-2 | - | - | TGTGCCAGCAGCTTAGTTGACGGTTATGGCTACACCTTC | CASSLVDGYGYTF
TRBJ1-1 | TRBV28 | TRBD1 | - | TGTGCCAGTCGGGGACAGGGAGGAGCTTTCTTT | CASRGQGGAFF
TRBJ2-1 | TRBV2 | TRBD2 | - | TGTGCCAGCAGTTTCCCGACTAGCGGGAGATCCTACAATGAGCAGTTCTTC | CASSFPTSGRSYNEQFF
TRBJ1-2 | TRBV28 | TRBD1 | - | TGTGCCAGCAGTTTAGGAGGGGGACAGAAGGATGGCTACACCTTC | CASSLGGGQKDGYTF
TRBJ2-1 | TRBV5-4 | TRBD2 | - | TGTGCCAGCAGCTCCCTAGCGGGAGGCTATGAGCAGTTCTTC | CASSSLAGGYEQFF
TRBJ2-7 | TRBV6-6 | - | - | TGTGCCAGCGGTAAGGGGGGTAGCTCCTACGAGCAGTACTTC | CASGKGGSSYEQYF
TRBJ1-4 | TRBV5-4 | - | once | TGTGCCAGCAGCTTGACAGGGAGCGTTAATGAAAAACTGTTTTTT | CASSLTGSVNEKLFF
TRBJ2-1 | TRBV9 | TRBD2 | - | TGTGCCAGCAGCTATAGCGGGAGTGGGAATGAGCAGTTCTTC | CASSYSGSGNEQFF
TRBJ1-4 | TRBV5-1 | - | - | TGCGCCAGCAGCGTGGGGTCGGGCAGGGAGCAACTGTTTTTT | CASSVGSGREQLFF
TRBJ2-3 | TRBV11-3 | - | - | TGTGCCAGCAGATTCACCCCGGGCGCGGCCCGACCCACAAATACGCAGTATTTT | CASRFTPGAARPTNTQYF
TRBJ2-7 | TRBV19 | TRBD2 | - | TGTGCCAGTAGCGTGACTAGCGGGAGCAACGAGCAGTACTTC | CASSVTSGSNEQYF
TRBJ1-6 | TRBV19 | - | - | TGTGCCAGTAGTATAGCGGAACGGGGATCACCCCTCCACTTT | CASSIAERGSPLHF
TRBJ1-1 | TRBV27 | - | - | TGTGCCAGCAAAACTAATACGAACACTGAAGCTTTCTTT | CASKTNTNTEAFF
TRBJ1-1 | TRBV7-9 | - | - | TGTGCCAGCAGCTTAGAGGGGGGAGGTACTGAAGCTTTCTTT | CASSLEGGGTEAFF
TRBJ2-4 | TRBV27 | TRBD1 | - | TGTGCCAGCAGTCTCCGACAGGGGGCGCCGGGGAACATTCAGTACTTC | CASSLRQGAPGNIQYF
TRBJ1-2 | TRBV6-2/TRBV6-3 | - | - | TGTGCCAGCAGTTACAAGGCAGAATATGGCTACACCTTC | CASSYKAEYGYTF
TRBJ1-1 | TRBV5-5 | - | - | TGTGCCAGCACCGCGAATGGAGCTGAAGCTTTCTTT | CASTANGAEAFF
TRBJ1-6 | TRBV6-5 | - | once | TGTGCCAGCAGGGTACATATGAGGGCACCCCTCCACTTT | CASRVHMRAPLHF
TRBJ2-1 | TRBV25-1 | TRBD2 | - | TGTGCCAGCAGTGGGCCGGGACTAGCGGCAGATGAGCAGTTCTTC | CASSGPGLAADEQFF
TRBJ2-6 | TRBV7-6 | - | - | TGTGCCAGCAGCCAAGTCCGGTTCTCTGGGGCCAACGTCCTGACTTTC | CASSQVRFSGANVLTF